The 27 T cell receptor beta chains below all came from one sample that was sequenced in a study of shared clonotypes between healthy human individuals. Sequencing was performed with immunoSEQ multiplex PCR; in TCRdb, only in-frame clones are kept and a portion is missing. The sample includes around 300,000 clones, 80% to 90% of them seen just once. Sequenced input: memory CD8+ T cells sorted from blood. Subset indicated: CD45RO+ cells pooled with CCR7-negative TemRA cells. These TCRs come from a man aged 18 to 30 in good health.

The chain is built from TRBV5-6 and TRBJ2-7; D might be TRBD1 or TRBD2, each matching 6 bases. The CDR3 sequence is 14 residues long. Germline loops: CDR1 SGHDT, CDR2 YYEEEE. Trimming took off 2 bases at V and 3 bases at J, with 12 bases between the two ends. The CDR3 region is CASSFAGGRYEQYF. The CDR3 DNA reads TGTGCCAGCAGCTTTGCCGGGGGCCGCTACGAGCAGTACTTC.

This sequence joins TRBV7-9 and TRBJ2-7, with D uncertain. CDR3 size: 14 residues. V shed 5 bases and J shed 3 bases, with 14 bases lying between them. Germline CDR1 is SEHNR and CDR2 is FQNEAQ (reference sequence). The CDR3 coding sequence is TGTGCCAGCAGCGTCGTCCCGAGTGACTACGAGCAGTACTTC. It specifies CASSVVPSDYEQYF.

J is TRBJ2-2 and V is TRBV6-5; 7 nucleotides line up with TRBD1. Trimming removed 6 bases from V and 8 bases from J; junction bases left unmatched: 6. CDR1 and CDR2 (germline): MNHEY, SVGAGI. The CDR3 contains 13 residues. CDR3: CASSMTGMGELFF. The CDR3, as DNA: TGTGCCAGCAGCATGACAGGGATGGGGGAGCTGTTTTTT.

The chain carries TRBV5-1 and TRBJ2-7; D not certain. Trimming stripped 7 bases from V and 0 bases from J, with 17 bases between. Germline lookup yields CDR1 SGHRS and CDR2 YFSETQ. The length of the CDR3 is 15 residues. The CDR3 here is CASRLDTSPSYEQYF. In DNA, the CDR3 is TGCGCCAGCCGTCTTGACACCTCACCCTCCTACGAGCAGTACTTC.

The genes are TRBV6-1 and TRBJ1-1; D unresolved. The germline V gene has CDR1 MNHNS and CDR2 SASEGT. The CDR3 has 14 amino acids. Deletions cut 1 base from V and 4 bases from J, with 10 bases between. CDR3 DNA sequence: TGTGCCAGCAGTGAAGAGGCGGAGGGCACTGAAGCTTTCTTT. Translation gives CASSEEAEGTEAFF.

The chain uses TRBV11-2 and TRBJ2-5; the match to TRBD2 covers 11 bases. V was pared by 6 bases and J by 5 bases, with 11 bases of the junction left unmatched. Per germline, CDR1 SGHAT and CDR2 FQNNGV. This CDR3 is 16 amino acids long. In DNA form, the CDR3 reads TGTGCCAGCAGAGGATTTAGCGGGAGGGCCTGGGAGACCCAGTACTTC. Its protein product is CASRGFSGRAWETQYF.

The count of this clone is one. The chain carries TRBV4-3 and TRBJ1-2, with a tentative D call TRBD1 (5 bases). The CDR3 is 18 amino acids. V was cut by 0 bases and J by 4 bases, with 21 bases left in between. Germline V lookup: CDR1 LGHNA, CDR2 YSLEER. CDR3 loop: CASSQDISGPDGGYGYTF. CDR3 DNA: TGCGCCAGCAGCCAAGACATTTCGGGGCCCGATGGGGGCTATGGCTACACCTTC.

This chain uses TRBV30 with TRBJ2-7, with a possible D match to TRBD1 (6 bases). The CDR3 totals 14 residues. V lost 2 bases to trimming and J lost 1 base, with 12 bases between them. From germline, CDR1 is GTSNPN and CDR2 SVGIG (reference sequence). In DNA, the CDR3 is TGTGCCTGGAGTCCGGGACAAGGTTCCTACGAGCAGTACTTC. Its protein product is CAWSPGQGSYEQYF. The full variable domain, rest sourced from reference TRBV30 and TRBJ2-7, is SQTIHQWPATLVQPVGSPLSLECTVEGTSNPNLYWYRQAAGRGLQLLFYSVGIGQISSEVPQNLSASRPQDRQFILSSKKLLLSDSGFYLCAWSPGQGSYEQYFGPGTRLTVT.

This clone has only one observation. The chain has TRBV6-5 and TRBJ1-6; 9 bases match TRBD1. Germline loops: CDR1 MNHEY, CDR2 SVGAGI. J was trimmed by 7 bases and V by 8 bases; bases with no gene match: 6. This CDR3 comprises 14 residues. Here the CDR3 DNA reads TGTGCCAGCCGGCCGACAGGGGGAAATTCACCCCTCCACTTT. Amino acid sequence: CASRPTGGNSPLHF.

The chain recombines TRBV13 with TRBJ2-3, with 10 bases that match TRBD1. CDR1 is PRHDT and CDR2 is FYEKMQ in the germline V gene (reference sequence). V was pared by 4 bases and J by 5 bases, with 0 bases of the junction left unmatched. The CDR3 has 13 amino acids. CDR3 bases: TGTGCCAGCAGCTGGGACAGGGGAGATACGCAGTATTTT. This codes for CASSWDRGDTQYF.

The chain combines TRBV9 with TRBJ2-7; TRBD1 might be the D (6 bases). Germline assignment: CDR1 SGDLS and CDR2 YYNGEE. This CDR3 spans 15 amino acids. The V gene lost 3 bases and the J gene lost 0 bases, with 13 bases spanning the gap. CDR3 DNA sequence: TGTGCCAGCAGCGCGACCGGGACACCCTCCTACGAGCAGTACTTC. Its translation: CASSATGTPSYEQYF.

V is TRBV19 and J is TRBJ2-7; 9 positions agree with TRBD2. CDR1 and CDR2 from the germline V gene are LNHDA and SQIVND (reference sequence). V lost 3 bases and J lost 5; bases outside the gene matches: 11. This CDR3 is 16 amino acids long. The CDR3 protein is CASSMGVIAGEDEQYF. CDR3 sequence (DNA): TGTGCCAGTAGTATGGGGGTAATAGCGGGAGAAGACGAGCAGTACTTC.

The rearrangement uses TRBV5-6 and TRBJ1-3; no reliable D call. Trimming removed 4 bases at V and 2 bases at J, with 7 bases between. Germline assignment: CDR1 SGHDT and CDR2 YYEEEE. CDR3 length: 13 residues. The CDR3 DNA reads as TGTGCCAGCAGCCTGAGCCCTGGAAACACCATATATTTT. Amino acids: CASSLSPGNTIYF.

The CDR3 protein is CASSLGAGSQETQYF. The CDR3 DNA follows: TGTGCCAGCAGCTTAGGGGCAGGCTCTCAAGAGACCCAGTACTTC. The genes are TRBV7-2 and TRBJ2-5; D is undetermined. CDR1 and CDR2 (germline): SGHTA, FQGNSA. This CDR3 contains 15 residues. The ends were cut back, 1 base at V and 2 bases at J, with 11 bases in the middle.

The V gene is TRBV6-5, the J gene TRBJ2-1; 9 bases are shared with TRBD1. This CDR3 region has 15 residues. V was pared by 5 bases and J by 7 bases, with 9 bases of the junction left unmatched. Germline V gives CDR1 MNHEY, CDR2 SVGAGI. The DNA for the CDR3 is TGTGCCAGCAGTCTGACCGGGACAGGGTTAAATGAGCAGTTCTTC. Its protein is CASSLTGTGLNEQFF.

This clone appeared once. The chain joins TRBV7-8 to TRBJ2-7, with D perhaps matching TRBD1 (6 bases). Germline loops: CDR1 SGHVS, CDR2 FQNEAQ. The CDR3 runs to 14 residues. V was clipped by 2 bases and J by 4 bases, with 12 bases between them. In DNA form, the CDR3 reads TGTGCCAGCAGCTTATACAGGGATGCTTACGAGCAGTACTTC. It yields the protein CASSLYRDAYEQYF.

The chain joins TRBV14 to TRBJ1-2; weak D call: TRBD1 (5 bases). Germline lookup yields CDR1 SGHDN and CDR2 FVKESK. CDR3 size: 13 residues. Trimming shortened V by 3 bases and J by 6 bases, and 11 bases separated the two germline ends. CDR3 sequence: CASSQAGIHGYTF. CDR3 coding DNA: TGTGCCAGCAGCCAGGCAGGGATCCATGGCTACACCTTC.

The chain has TRBV4-1 and TRBJ2-3; TRBD1 might be the D (5 bases). Trimming took off 4 bases at V and 2 bases at J, with 13 bases between the two ends. Germline CDR1 reads MGHRA; CDR2 reads YSYEKL. The CDR3 loop spans 15 amino acids. The DNA of the CDR3 is TGCGCCAGCAGCCCCCCCGACAGCATCACAGATACGCAGTATTTT. This codes for CASSPPDSITDTQYF.

This clone was seen a handful of times. The V gene is TRBV4-3, the J gene TRBJ2-7; no firm D call. The V end lost 0 bases, the J end lost 4 bases, and 16 bases lay between the germline ends. The CDR3 contains 16 residues. Germline V gives CDR1 LGHNA, CDR2 YSLEER. For the CDR3, the DNA is TGCGCCAGCAGCCAAGACTATGGGGAAAGCTGGTACGAGCAGTACTTC. Translating gives CASSQDYGESWYEQYF.

This sequence joins TRBV5-1 and TRBJ2-1; perhaps TRBD2 as D (5 bases). V was shortened by 2 bases and J by 5 bases, with 14 bases between the two germline ends. The CDR3 sequence is 15 residues long. Germline V lookup: CDR1 SGHRS, CDR2 YFSETQ. CDR3 in DNA: TGCGCCAGCAGCTTAGGCGACTACACAAACAATGAGCAGTTCTTC. Amino acid sequence: CASSLGDYTNNEQFF.

The CDR3 here is CASSQDRGGYEQYF. The CDR3 nucleotides are TGCGCCAGCAGCCAAGATAGGGGGGGCTACGAGCAGTACTTC. The chain joins TRBV4-1 to TRBJ2-7; possibly TRBD2 for D (7 bases). The germline V and J ends were trimmed by 0 bases and 3 bases, with 9 bases remaining between them. The CDR3 is 14 amino acids. CDR1 and CDR2 from the germline V gene are MGHRA and YSYEKL.

CDR3: CASSDLLWEEGYYEQYF. The CDR3 DNA follows: TGTGCCAGCAGTGACCTGTTGTGGGAGGAGGGCTACTACGAGCAGTACTTC. The chain employs TRBV6-1 and TRBJ2-7, with D possibly TRBD2 on 6 matching bases. CDR1 is MNHNS and CDR2 is SASEGT in the germline V gene. V lost 3 bases and J 3 bases, leaving 21 bases between the germline ends. The CDR3 is made up of 17 amino acids.

The V call is TRBV30, the J call TRBJ2-5, with 13 positions matching TRBD2. J gave up 12 bases and V 5 bases, and 12 bases lay outside the gene matches. The CDR3 length is 14 residues. Germline loops: CDR1 GTSNPN, CDR2 SVGIG (reference sequence). CDR3 amino acids: CAWGTSGVPEVEYF. Written as DNA, the CDR3 is TGTGCCTGGGGGACTAGCGGGGTCCCTGAAGTGGAGTACTTC.

CDR3 nucleotide sequence: TGTGCCAGCAGCCGGCCAGTCCAAGAGACCCAGTACTTC. Encoded protein: CASSRPVQETQYF. V is TRBV7-9 and J is TRBJ2-5; D uncertain. The CDR3 extends over 13 amino acids. Trimming cost V 5 bases and J 1 base, with 8 bases left between them. CDR1 and CDR2 (germline): SEHNR, FQNEAQ (reference sequence).

The chain joins TRBV11-2 to TRBJ2-7, with 7 bases that match TRBD2. Germline loops: CDR1 SGHAT, CDR2 FQNNGV. The trim removed 6 bases at V and 2 bases at J, leaving 4 bases unmatched. CDR3 length: 13 residues. Here the CDR3 DNA reads TGTGCCAGCAGACCTAGCGGAACCTACGAGCAGTACTTC. It codes for CASRPSGTYEQYF.

CDR3 sequence reads: CASSPLMGGTEAFF. The CDR3 region has the DNA TGTGCCAGCAGCCCGCTGATGGGGGGCACTGAAGCTTTCTTT. The chain joins TRBV7-8 to TRBJ1-1; D possibly corresponds to TRBD1 (5 bases). Trimming shortened V by 5 bases and J by 4 bases, and 14 bases separated the two germline ends. The CDR3 consists of 14 residues. Per germline, CDR1 SGHVS and CDR2 FQNEAQ.

The chain uses TRBV5-4 and TRBJ2-7; TRBD2 might be the D (5 bases). Germline values: CDR1 SGHNT, CDR2 YYREEE (reference sequence). This CDR3 spans 15 amino acids. V was pared by 2 bases and J by 2 bases, with 14 bases between. CDR3 sequence reads: CASSLWERTTYEQYF. The CDR3 DNA sequence: TGTGCCAGCAGCTTATGGGAGCGGACCACCTACGAGCAGTACTTC.